This entry is about one T cell receptor (beta chain). The target antigen is unknown. Repertoires were generated with immunoSEQ multiplex PCR, while TCRdb's copy carries only in-frame clones and drops some. The sample consists of 60,000 to 65,000 clones, more than 85% of them appearing once. The data were taken from a study of OX40 agonist ivuxolimab in advanced cancers. Study background: In this trial design, patients received ivuxolimab intravenously at 0.01 to 10 mg/kg every 2 weeks. Participants could have had prior anti-PD-1, anti-PD-L1 or anti-CTLA-4 therapy, and 40% had some. Three patients, one with hepatocellular carcinoma and two with cutaneous melanoma, achieved partial responses.

This CDR3 has 11 amino acids. CDR1 is SGDLS, CDR2 YYNGEE, per germline. Trimming took off 4 bases at V and 7 bases at J, with 8 bases between the two ends. Study conclusions and caveats: Expanded clones were, on average, more numerous among CD8+ T cells than CD4+.

The sequences come from CD4+ or CD8+ T cells sorted from blood, collected in a trial of the OX40 agonist ivuxolimab. This TCR derives from an adult with an advanced solid tumor such as melanoma, head and neck, liver or kidney cancer. The chain recombines TRBV9 with TRBJ1-1; perhaps TRBD1 as D (5 bases). DNA of the CDR3: TGTGCCAGCAGCCTGGGGGGTGAAGCTTTCTTT. Amino acids: CASSLGGEAFF. The complete variable domain, with remaining parts taken from reference TRBV9 and TRBJ1-1, reads DSGVTQTPKHLITATGQRVTLRCSPRSGDLSVYWYQQSLDQGLQFLIQYYNGEERAKGNILERFSAQQFPDLHSELNLSSLELGDSALYFCASSLGGEAFFGQGTRLTVV.